Below, 14 T cell receptor beta chains from the same sample are listed, as sequenced in a study of T cells expressing NK-cell markers. No DNA is given; TCRdb re-called the 5' RACE reads and lists each CDR3 protein once. Its table records a few hundred thousand distinct CDR3 sequences. The specimen was blood T cells: a sorted CD56 or NKG2C T cell subset, CD4+ or CD8+ T cells, or bulk PBMC T cells (not recorded which). The receptors stem from a man aged 18 to 69 in good health.

The chain joins TRBV5-1 to TRBJ1-2; lacking DNA, the TRBD1 call made by TCRdb goes unchecked. The CDR3 extends over 12 amino acids. Germline CDR1 SGHRS, CDR2 YFSETQ. The CDR3 loop reads CASSPEPGGYTF.

The chain links TRBV5-4 to TRBJ2-5; TCRdb lists TRBD1, though no DNA is available to test this call. The CDR3 has 14 residues. CDR1 and CDR2 from the germline V gene are SGHNT and YYREEE (reference sequence). CDR3 sequence: CASSSNFRGETQYF.

This chain connects TRBV2 to TRBJ2-7; TCRdb outputs TRBD1, but without DNA this stays unchecked. Germline values: CDR1 SNHLY, CDR2 FYNNEI. CDR3 length: 14 residues. This CDR3 reads CASSERTFSYEQYF. The full variable domain, its missing parts supplied by reference TRBV2 and TRBJ2-7, is EPEVTQTPSHQVTQMGQEVILRCVPISNHLYFYWYRQILGQKVEFLVSFYNNEISEKSEIFDDQFSVERPDGSNFTLKIRSTKLEDSAMYFCASSERTFSYEQYFGPGTRLTVT.

The V and J genes are TRBV2 and TRBJ1-5. The CDR3 runs 15 residues. Germline values: CDR1 SNHLY, CDR2 FYNNEI. The CDR3 spells CASSYKTESNQPQHF.

The V call is TRBV15, the J call TRBJ2-1; TCRdb picks TRBD1, but there is no DNA to check that call. Germline V gene sequence: CDR1 LNHNV, CDR2 YYDKDF (reference sequence). The CDR3 contains 13 residues. The CDR3 spells CATSRDPTGPQFF.

J is TRBJ2-7 and V is TRBV5-1; the TRBD2 assignment by TCRdb is unverifiable without DNA. Germline CDR1 SGHRS, CDR2 YFSETQ. This CDR3 is 15 amino acids long. The CDR3 here is CASSLAVSGSYEQYF.

The V gene is TRBV18, the J gene TRBJ2-6. The germline gives CDR1 KGHSH, CDR2 LQKENI. This CDR3 contains 13 residues. CDR3 residues: CASSKSGANVLTF.

V is TRBV5-1 and J is TRBJ2-5; TCRdb gives TRBD2 as the D gene, but with no DNA this cannot be confirmed. The CDR3 covers 14 residues. CDR1 and CDR2 (germline): SGHRS, YFSETQ. CDR3 in amino acids: CASTSYKREETQYF.

The chain joins TRBV20-1 to TRBJ2-7; no DNA is available, so the TRBD1 call from TCRdb remains unchecked. CDR1 and CDR2 (germline): DFQATT, SNEGSKA (reference sequence). The CDR3 contains 14 residues. This chain's CDR3 is CSANHRGLAYEQYF.

This clonotype registers medium-sized by frequency. This chain joins TRBV29-1 and TRBJ2-4; TCRdb returns TRBD1, unconfirmable since there is no DNA. This CDR3 comprises 13 residues. Per the germline V gene, CDR1 is SQVTM and CDR2 is ANQGSEA. The CDR3 sequence is CSVSTGREDIQYF.

The J gene is TRBJ2-4, the V gene TRBV3-1; the TRBD2 assignment by TCRdb is unverifiable without DNA. Germline assignment: CDR1 LGHDT and CDR2 YNNKEL (reference sequence). The CDR3 loop spans 15 amino acids. This chain's CDR3 is CASSQLAGGGNIQYF.

This chain uses TRBV27 with TRBJ2-5; without DNA, the TCRdb call of TRBD1 cannot be checked. The CDR3 runs 17 residues. Germline assignment: CDR1 MNHEY and CDR2 SMNVEV (reference sequence). CDR3 sequence reads: CASSHNLGTGGRETQYF.

The CDR3 sequence is CASSQSRTGRNYGYTF. The chain employs TRBV23-1 and TRBJ1-2. TRBV23-1 is an open reading frame, and its role is uncertain. There are 16 residues in the CDR3.

The chain carries TRBV19 and TRBJ2-6; TCRdb proposes TRBD2, but this gene call is untestable without DNA. The CDR3 contains 15 residues. Germline values: CDR1 LNHDA, CDR2 SQIVND (reference sequence). CDR3 in amino acids: CASSHEGAGANVLTF.